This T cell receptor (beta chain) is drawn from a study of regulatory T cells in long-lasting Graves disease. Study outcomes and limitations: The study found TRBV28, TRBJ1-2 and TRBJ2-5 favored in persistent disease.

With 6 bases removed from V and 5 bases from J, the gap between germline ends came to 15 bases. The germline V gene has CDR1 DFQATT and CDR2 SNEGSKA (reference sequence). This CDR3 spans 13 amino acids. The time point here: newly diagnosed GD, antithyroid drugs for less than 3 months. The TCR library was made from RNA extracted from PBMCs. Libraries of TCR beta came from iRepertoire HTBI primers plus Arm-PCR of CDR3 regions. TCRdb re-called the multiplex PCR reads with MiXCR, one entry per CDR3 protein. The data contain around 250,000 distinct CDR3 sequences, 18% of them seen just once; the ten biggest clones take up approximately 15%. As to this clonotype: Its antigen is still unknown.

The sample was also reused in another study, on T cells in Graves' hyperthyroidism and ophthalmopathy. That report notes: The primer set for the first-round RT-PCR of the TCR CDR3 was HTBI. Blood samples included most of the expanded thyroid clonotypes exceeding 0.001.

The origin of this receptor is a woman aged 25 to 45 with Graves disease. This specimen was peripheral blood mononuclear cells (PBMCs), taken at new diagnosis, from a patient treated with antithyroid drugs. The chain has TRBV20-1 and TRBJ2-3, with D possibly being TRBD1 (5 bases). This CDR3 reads CSAPTLGEDTQYF. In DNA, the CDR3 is TGCAGTGCCCCCACCTTAGGGGAAGATACGCAGTATTTT.